The source of this T cell receptor (beta chain) is a study of cytomegalovirus exposure and HLA in healthy donors. The germline V gene has CDR1 SGHRS and CDR2 YFSETQ. V lost 1 base to trimming and J lost 6 bases; unmatched junction nucleotides: 10. The CDR3 totals 16 residues. In the PCR, 60 Vbeta and 13 Jbeta primers were used. The protocol was immunoSEQ multiplex PCR, while the TCRdb copy is restricted to in-frame clones and leaves out a portion. Among about 170,000 clones, approximately 80% were seen once, and the ten largest hold nearly 2.5%. J is TRBJ2-3 and V is TRBV5-1, with 8 nucleotides matching TRBD2. The sample was PBMCs. This TCR derives from a male donor in good health and CMV-seronegative. The CDR3 sequence: CASSLSLAGALDTQYF. In DNA form, the CDR3 reads TGCGCCAGCAGCTTGTCTCTAGCGGGCGCTCTGGATACGCAGTATTTT.